Listed here are 13 T cell receptor beta chains from one sample, sequenced in a study of cytotoxic CD8 clonotypes in ibrutinib-treated CLL. TCRdb keeps only in-frame clones here, not all; method: immunoSEQ multiplex PCR. The sample lists hundreds of thousands of clones; roughly 67% were seen once. The material was PBMCs, obtained after 36 months of ibrutinib treatment. Receptor source: a human donor with chronic lymphocytic leukemia.

J is TRBJ2-3 and V is TRBV28, with D uncertain. The ends were cut back, 3 bases at V and 2 bases at J, with 9 bases in the middle. The germline gives CDR1 MDHEN, CDR2 SYDVKM. There are 14 residues in the CDR3. The CDR3 spells CASSFERHTDTQYF. The CDR3 coding sequence is TGTGCCAGCAGTTTCGAGAGACACACAGATACGCAGTATTTT.

This clone turned up a few times. V is TRBV11-2 and J is TRBJ1-2; D unclear. With 4 bases removed from V and 4 bases from J, the gap between germline ends came to 13 bases. The CDR3 is 14 amino acids. The germline CDR1 and CDR2 sequences are SGHAT and FQNNGV. DNA for the CDR3: TGTGCCAGCAGCTCCCCTAGCAGGATCTATGGCTACACCTTC. The encoded protein is CASSSPSRIYGYTF.

The chain joins TRBV28 to TRBJ2-5; D is unclear. The CDR3 is 12 amino acids. Germline V gives CDR1 MDHEN, CDR2 SYDVKM. Trimming took off 5 bases at V and 7 bases at J, with 11 bases between the two ends. CDR3 sequence reads: CASSRPSATQYF. The CDR3 DNA is TGTGCCAGCAGTCGCCCTTCCGCGACCCAGTACTTC.

Regarding this clone: The sample has other DNA sequences that encode this CDR3 too. The J gene is TRBJ1-3, the V gene TRBV9; D gene uncertain. Germline CDR1 is SGDLS and CDR2 is YYNGEE. This CDR3 spans 10 amino acids. Trimming took off 3 bases at V and 5 bases at J, with 0 bases between the two ends. Here the CDR3 reads CASSGNTIYF. In DNA, the CDR3 is TGTGCCAGCAGCGGAAACACCATATATTTT.

The rearrangement links TRBV13 to TRBJ1-2; the match to TRBD1 covers 8 bases. J was trimmed by 8 bases and V by 4 bases; bases with no gene match: 6. This CDR3 has 13 residues. From germline, CDR1 is PRHDT and CDR2 FYEKMQ (reference sequence). CDR3 region: CASSSGTGHGYTF. The CDR3 DNA reads as TGTGCCAGCAGCTCAGGGACAGGTCACGGCTACACCTTC.

The chain is built from TRBV5-1 and TRBJ2-7; D could derive from TRBD1 or TRBD2 (5 bases each). There are 14 residues in the CDR3. With 4 bases removed from V and 0 bases from J, the gap between germline ends came to 11 bases. Germline CDR1 reads SGHRS; CDR2 reads YFSETQ. The CDR3 coding sequence is TGCGCCAGCAGCATCGGGACCCCCTCCTACGAGCAGTACTTC. Its protein product is CASSIGTPSYEQYF.

The rearrangement joins TRBV7-6 to TRBJ2-7; TRBD2 aligns across 13 bases. V gave up 2 bases and J gave up 4 bases; unmatched junction bases: 11. The CDR3 runs 18 residues. Germline CDR1 reads SGHVS; CDR2 reads FNYEAQ. The CDR3 DNA is TGTGCCAGCAGCTTACCCGGACTAGCGGGAGCGGGGCTTTACGAGCAGTACTTC. This sequence encodes CASSLPGLAGAGLYEQYF.

In this sample, this clone turned up a few times. The chain employs TRBV5-4 and TRBJ1-1; TRBD1 agrees at 8 bases. Trimming took 4 bases from V and 2 from J; bases not matched to a gene: 4. CDR1 and CDR2 from the germline V gene are SGHNT and YYREEE (reference sequence). The CDR3 totals 14 residues. The CDR3 is CASSKTGVNTEAFF. CDR3 nucleotides: TGTGCCAGCAGCAAGACAGGGGTTAACACTGAAGCTTTCTTT.

The V and J genes are TRBV7-9 and TRBJ2-3; D is unresolved. The V end lost 0 bases, the J end lost 7 bases, and 14 bases lay between the germline ends. CDR3 size: 15 residues. The V gene's germline CDR1 is SEHNR and CDR2 FQNEAQ (reference sequence). The CDR3 sequence: CASSLAHGQVNTQYF. The CDR3 DNA sequence: TGTGCCAGCAGCTTAGCGCACGGGCAGGTCAATACGCAGTATTTT.

V is TRBV7-2 and J is TRBJ2-7; 9 nucleotides align to TRBD1. The CDR3 contains 16 residues. CDR1 SGHTA and CDR2 FQGNSA come from the germline V gene. Trimming cost V 0 bases and J 3 bases; bases outside gene matches: 6. For the CDR3, the DNA is TGTGCCAGCAGCTTAGCCCTTGGACAGGGGAGCTACGAGCAGTACTTC. This codes for CASSLALGQGSYEQYF.

This chain uses TRBV4-3 with TRBJ2-3, with 10 nucleotides matching TRBD2. V was clipped by 0 bases and J by 5 bases; unmatched bases: 5. The germline V gene has CDR1 LGHNA and CDR2 YSLEER. The CDR3 length is 16 residues. The CDR3 DNA is TGCGCCAGCAGCCAAGATCGAGCGGGAGGGTTAGATACGCAGTATTTT. Protein sequence: CASSQDRAGGLDTQYF.

This clone was counted only a few times. The CDR3 here is CASSLEGRGLDDGYTF. The CDR3 DNA sequence: TGCGCCAGCAGCTTGGAGGGCAGGGGGCTAGATGATGGCTACACCTTC. This chain uses TRBV5-1 with TRBJ1-2, with 8 bases aligning to TRBD1. Germline V CDR1 and CDR2: SGHRS, YFSETQ. This CDR3 is 16 amino acids long. V shed 0 bases, J shed 6 bases, and the junction held 10 bases outside the gene matches.

The rearrangement uses TRBV2 and TRBJ2-6; TRBD1 matches 7 bases. Germline trimming cut 4 bases from V and 2 bases from J; bases unmatched to any gene: 2. Germline loops: CDR1 SNHLY, CDR2 FYNNEI. There are 15 residues in the CDR3. CDR3 coding DNA: TGTGCCAGCAGTGCCGACAGGGCTGGGGCCAACGTCCTGACTTTC. It encodes CASSADRAGANVLTF.